The clone carrying this T cell receptor (beta chain) came up a few times. Template switching, a step in the protocol, added a universal primer site, and cDNA carried unique molecular identifiers. TCRdb re-called the 5' RACE reads through MiXCR, storing one row per CDR3 protein. The table has approximately 530,000 distinct CDR3 sequences, 20% to 25% seen once. The data originate from a study of identical twins. The sample was also linked to a second study, of yellow fever vaccine responses in identical twins.

Sequencing was carried out using CD4+ T cells sorted from blood. The sequence was obtained from a woman aged 18-29 years in good health.

The CDR3 loop is CASSPGAQGREPQHF. The DNA for the CDR3 is TGTGCCAGCAGCCCGGGGGCCCAGGGGAGAGAGCCCCAGCATTTT. This chain links TRBV7-2 with TRBJ1-5; weak D call: TRBD1 (6 bases). The CDR3 has 15 amino acids. CDR1 and CDR2 (germline): SGHTA, FQGNSA. Trimming pared 5 bases from V and 8 bases from J, leaving 19 bases between.